Listed below are T cell receptor beta chains from one sample, sequenced in a study of identifying expanded T cells in peripheral blood. TCRdb's table, derived via immunoSEQ multiplex PCR, lists solely in-frame clones and lacks some. This table holds some 130,000 clones, approximately 86% found once. The sequencing input was blood. The receptors were gathered from a person between 18 and 69 years old in good health. CDR3s include the opening cysteine and the closing phenylalanine or tryptophan. A D gene is named only where the DNA matches it firmly. Only some rows state a clone size, as once, few, many or a class for expanded clones.

j_call cdr3_length d_call clone_size v_call cdr3_aa cdr3_nt
TRBJ1-2 15 NA NA TRBV2 CASTSETAFNYGYTF TGTGCCAGCACGAGCGAAACAGCCTTTAACTATGGCTACACCTTC
TRBJ2-3 18 NA NA TRBV9 CASSVELRQVGGTDTQYF TGTGCCAGCAGCGTAGAACTGAGACAGGTGGGAGGCACAGATACGCAGTATTTT
TRBJ2-5 16 NA NA TRBV7-2 CASSLKFGLSQETQYF TGTGCCAGCAGCTTAAAGTTTGGACTCAGTCAGGAGACCCAGTACTTC
TRBJ2-3 14 NA NA TRBV6-1 CASRHNRNTDTQYF TGTGCCAGCAGGCATAACAGGAACACAGATACGCAGTATTTT
TRBJ2-7 14 NA NA TRBV7-2 CASSLMRGSYEQYF TGTGCCAGCAGCCTCATGAGGGGATCCTACGAGCAGTACTTC
TRBJ1-6 15 NA once TRBV30 CAWVKQGILNSPLHF TGTGCCTGGGTTAAACAAGGGATTTTGAATTCACCCCTCCACTTT
TRBJ2-3 15 NA once TRBV10-3 CAISGRYGDTDTQYF TGTGCCATCAGTGGGAGGTATGGCGACACAGATACGCAGTATTTT
TRBJ2-2 16 NA NA TRBV7-2 CASSLLGGAATGELFF TGTGCCAGCAGCTTACTGGGTGGGGCGGCCACCGGGGAGCTGTTTTTT
TRBJ2-3 16 NA NA TRBV11-3 CASSLSSGPLGDTQYF TGTGCCAGCAGCTTAAGTTCCGGCCCGCTCGGAGATACGCAGTATTTT
TRBJ2-3 15 NA NA TRBV7-6 CASSLTVSRTDTQYF TGTGCCAGCAGCTTGACAGTCTCCCGCACAGATACGCAGTATTTT
TRBJ2-7 14 TRBD1 NA TRBV6-6 CASSYWDRDDEQYF TGTGCCAGCAGTTACTGGGACAGGGACGACGAGCAGTACTTC
TRBJ2-5 16 TRBD2 NA TRBV6-6 CASSYSGGLGGETQYF TGTGCCAGCAGTTACTCGGGAGGACTCGGGGGGGAGACCCAGTACTTC
TRBJ1-5 14 NA NA TRBV19 CASSRKDGNQPQHF TGTGCCAGTAGTAGGAAGGACGGAAATCAGCCCCAGCATTTT
TRBJ2-7 15 NA NA TRBV7-2 CASSLAVGQTYEQYF TGTGCCAGCAGCTTAGCGGTAGGACAGACCTACGAGCAGTACTTC
TRBJ1-2 13 NA NA TRBV10-1 CASSESSGDGYTF TGCGCCAGCAGTGAGTCGTCAGGGGATGGCTACACCTTC
TRBJ2-5 15 NA NA TRBV7-2 CASSFDGGQQETQYF TGTGCCAGCAGCTTCGACGGGGGACAACAAGAGACCCAGTACTTC
TRBJ1-6 15 TRBD1 NA TRBV30 CAWRGWAGGNSPLHF TGTGCCTGGCGGGGGTGGGCAGGGGGCAATTCACCCCTCCACTTT
TRBJ2-2 16 TRBD2 NA TRBV7-9 CASSPTSGGAAGELFF TGTGCCAGCAGTCCGACCAGCGGGGGGGCGGCCGGGGAGCTGTTTTTT
TRBJ2-4 14 NA NA TRBV6-1 CASSIRRIKNIQYF TGTGCCAGCAGTATTCGACGGATTAAAAACATTCAGTACTTC
TRBJ1-2 18 NA NA TRBV14 CASSPPGGYPPSNYGYTF TGTGCCAGCAGCCCACCGGGGGGGTACCCACCCTCTAACTATGGCTACACCTTC
TRBJ2-7 14 TRBD1 NA TRBV7-9 CASSLQQGVHEQYF TGTGCCAGCAGCCTACAACAGGGGGTTCACGAGCAGTACTTC
TRBJ2-1 14 NA once TRBV5-1 CASSSQDRYNEQFF TGCGCCAGCAGCTCGCAGGACAGATACAATGAGCAGTTCTTC
TRBJ2-7 15 NA once TRBV6-6 CASSYPQGRTYEQYF TGTGCCAGCAGTTACCCACAGGGGAGGACCTACGAGCAGTACTTC
TRBJ2-7 13 NA NA TRBV28 CASNTGRPYEQYF TGTGCCAGCAATACAGGACGGCCGTACGAGCAGTACTTC